This T cell receptor (beta chain) was obtained from a study of blood T cell repertoires in COVID-19. As for the study in general: Donors in the United States, Italy and Spain gave samples during acute or convalescent COVID-19. PBMCs, B-cell-depleted T cells, or T cells provided the cDNA or gDNA that made up the material.

Original data processing: Amplification with reference gene primers provided the estimates of nucleated cell counts. Sequencing used immunoSEQ multiplex PCR; TCRdb keeps in-frame clones, though not all of them. For V, J and clone size, that table is used; D and trimming come from the DNA. Here the sample spans 150,000 or so clones, roughly 93% being singletons. V dropped 6 bases and J dropped 7; count of bases not matched to a gene: 4. Germline V lookup: CDR1 MNHEY, CDR2 SVGAGI. CDR3 size: 14 residues. The sample comprised peripheral blood. V is TRBV6-5 and J is TRBJ1-6, with 9 bases identical to TRBD1. The clonotype comes from a man between 18 and 35 years old with acute or convalescent COVID-19. CDR3: CASRRTGENSPLHF. CDR3 nucleotides: TGTGCCAGCAGGAGGACAGGGGAAAATTCACCCCTCCACTTT.